The 7 T cell receptor beta chains presented below share a single source sample, sequenced in a study of PD-L1 blockade in urothelial cancer. Only in-frame clones appear in the TCRdb table, and some are missing; sequencing was by immunoSEQ multiplex PCR. The sample yields 25,000 to 30,000 clones, approximately 86% seen once. Sequences were derived from PBMCs, sampled around atezolizumab (anti-PD-L1) treatment. These receptors originate from a man aged 45-65 years with urothelial cancer.

The chain links TRBV30 to TRBJ1-2; unclear D gene. Trimming pared 0 bases from V and 6 bases from J, leaving 14 bases between. Germline loops: CDR1 GTSNPN, CDR2 SVGIG (reference sequence). This CDR3 has 14 residues. The CDR3 DNA sequence: TGTGCCTGGAGTGTACAGATAAGGAAGGATGGCTACACCTTC. This translates into CAWSVQIRKDGYTF.

The J gene is TRBJ2-6, the V gene TRBV4-3, with 10 bases that match TRBD2. The germline V gene encodes CDR1 LGHNA and CDR2 YSLEER. The CDR3 loop spans 18 amino acids. With 1 base clipped from V and 1 base from J, the junction kept 4 bases outside the gene matches. The chain's CDR3 is CASSQVSGRRSGANVLTF. CDR3 DNA sequence: TGCGCCAGCAGCCAAGTTAGCGGGAGGCGGTCTGGGGCCAACGTCCTGACTTTC.

This chain joins TRBV5-4 and TRBJ2-2; TRBD2 matches 8 bases. V lost 5 bases and J lost 1; bases outside the gene matches: 1. This CDR3 has 14 residues. Germline V gene sequence: CDR1 SGHNT, CDR2 YYREEE (reference sequence). The CDR3 here is CASRSGGNTGELFF. The CDR3, as DNA: TGTGCCAGCAGAAGCGGGGGGAACACCGGGGAGCTGTTTTTT. The full variable domain, in which reference TRBV5-4 and TRBJ2-2 provide the parts outside the CDR3, is ETGVTQSPTHLIKTRGQQVTLRCSSQSGHNTVSWYQQALGQGPQFIFQYYREEENGRGNFPPRFSGLQFPNYSSELNVNALELDDSALYLCASRSGGNTGELFFGEGSRLTVL.

The gene calls are TRBV7-9 and TRBJ2-1; TRBD1 matches 10 bases. The length of the CDR3 is 15 residues. V was pared by 5 bases and J by 6 bases, with 7 bases of the junction left unmatched. CDR1 is SEHNR and CDR2 is FQNEAQ in the germline V gene (reference sequence). The CDR3 region is CASSASRTGGNEQFF. The CDR3 DNA reads TGTGCCAGCAGCGCCTCAAGGACAGGGGGCAATGAGCAGTTCTTC.

The rearrangement joins TRBV7-9 to TRBJ2-2; a possible D gene is TRBD1 (5 bases). The length of the CDR3 is 16 residues. Germline values: CDR1 SEHNR, CDR2 FQNEAQ (reference sequence). With 2 bases removed from V and 0 bases from J, the gap between germline ends came to 10 bases. The CDR3 here is CASSLSRDSNTGELFF. In nucleotides, the CDR3 is TGTGCCAGCAGCTTAAGCAGGGATTCGAACACCGGGGAGCTGTTTTTT.

The chain has TRBV6-5 and TRBJ2-4; possible D gene TRBD1, 6 bases. V lost 2 bases, J lost 6 bases, and 11 bases lay in between. Germline loops: CDR1 MNHEY, CDR2 SVGAGI. The CDR3 spans 14 residues. This chain's CDR3 is CASSYRSGVNIQYF. CDR3 in DNA: TGTGCCAGCAGTTACCGATCAGGGGTAAACATTCAGTACTTC.

V usage is TRBV10-1 and J usage is TRBJ2-3; D is possibly TRBD2 (6 bases). Germline CDR1 WNHNN, CDR2 SYGVQD (reference sequence). The CDR3 runs to 14 residues. Trimming left V 2 bases short and J 4 bases short, with 10 bases between. CDR3 loop: CASSETSPADTQYF. CDR3 bases: TGCGCCAGCAGTGAGACTAGCCCCGCAGATACGCAGTATTTT.